Shown below are 4 T cell receptor beta chains from a single sample sequenced in a study of early stage breast cancer tumors. Measured with immunoSEQ multiplex PCR; TCRdb has only the in-frame clones, and not every one. The data contain fewer than 75,000 clones, roughly 80% of them singletons. Material for sequencing was blood. All receptors derive from a person aged 25 to 40 with breast cancer.

This clone is a singleton in its sample. V usage is TRBV4-3 and J usage is TRBJ2-7; possible D gene TRBD1, 6 bases. V shed 1 base and J shed 3 bases, with 28 bases lying between them. CDR1 is LGHNA and CDR2 is YSLEER in the germline V gene. This CDR3 comprises 20 residues. The CDR3 here is CASSQALTSPWTVRNYEQYF. The DNA for the CDR3 is TGCGCCAGCAGCCAAGCTCTCACCTCTCCATGGACAGTGAGAAACTACGAGCAGTACTTC.

The chain carries TRBV19 and TRBJ2-7; D might be TRBD1 (5 bases). The germline CDR1 and CDR2 sequences are LNHDA and SQIVND (reference sequence). V lost 4 bases, J lost 0 bases, and 16 bases lay in between. The length of the CDR3 is 16 residues. In DNA, the CDR3 is TGTGCCAGTAGTAGTCATGGGGCAGGTAACTCCTACGAGCAGTACTTC. Its translation: CASSSHGAGNSYEQYF.

The chain uses TRBV19 and TRBJ1-2; the match to TRBD1 covers 8 bases. This CDR3 has 14 amino acids. Germline V gene data show CDR1 as LNHDA and CDR2 as SQIVND (reference sequence). V was pared by 6 bases and J by 8 bases, with 11 bases of the junction left unmatched. The CDR3 protein is CASSPLTGEYGYTF. The CDR3 region has the DNA TGTGCCAGTAGCCCCCTGACAGGGGAATACGGCTACACCTTC.

This chain links TRBV7-9 with TRBJ2-1, with D hard to call. CDR1 is SEHNR and CDR2 is FQNEAQ in the germline V gene (reference sequence). The CDR3 has 15 amino acids. V gave up 1 base and J gave up 6 bases, with 13 bases separating them. The CDR3 region is CASSLGTRLVNEQFF. The CDR3 DNA follows: TGTGCCAGCAGCTTAGGGACGAGGCTAGTCAATGAGCAGTTCTTC.